The T cell receptor (beta chain) described here comes from a study of post-analysis software for immune sequencing data. Whole-study results and caveats: Compared with controls, patients had more of about 5 TRBV segments, including TRBV5-6, TRBV5-1 and TRBV20-1.

Incorporated into the TCR beta cDNA libraries were unique molecular identifiers, which served to reduce PCR and sequencing biases. Each CDR3 protein gets one entry after TCRdb re-called the PCR reads with MiXCR. This sample has roughly 400,000 distinct CDR3 sequences; about 39% occur once, and the top ten carry 7.6%. Regarding this clonotype: The target antigen is unknown.

The CDR3 is 14 residues long. Germline V gives CDR1 MNHEY, CDR2 SVGAGI. Trimming removed 2 bases at V and 10 bases at J, with 17 bases between. V usage is TRBV6-5 and J usage is TRBJ1-1; D unclear. Sequencing was done on a sample of blood. The sequence was collected from a girl under 10 years old with multiple sclerosis. CDR3 amino acids: CASSYTDIEGAAFF. The CDR3 nucleotides read TGTGCCAGCAGTTACACCGACATCGAAGGTGCAGCTTTCTTT.